This is a list of T cell receptor beta chains from one sample in a study of response to subunit inactivated influenza vaccine. Via MiXCR, TCRdb re-called the RT-PCR reads, giving one row per CDR3 protein. The repertoire includes about 800,000 distinct CDR3 sequences, less than 25% of them detected once, and about 10% sits in the top ten. Sequences were derived from PBMCs from blood, sampled 5 to 6 days after vaccination. Every receptor here comes from a man aged 45-65 years who received an inactivated influenza vaccine. The CDR3 runs from the conserved cysteine through the conserved F or W. Fields, in order: clone size, V gene, D gene, J gene, CDR3 DNA, CDR3 protein. A D gene is named only where the DNA matches it firmly. Only part of the rows carry a size: once, few, many, or a class if the clone is expanded.

-	TRBV20-1	-	TRBJ1-3	TGCAGTGCTCCGGGCCCTGGTGCGGGAAACACCATATATTTT	CSAPGPGAGNTIYF
-	TRBV2	-	TRBJ1-1	TGTGCCAGCAGTGAAGCGCTACATACCGAAGCTTTCTTT	CASSEALHTEAFF
-	TRBV7-2	TRBD1	TRBJ2-2	TGTGCCAGCAGCTGGACAGGGGTGGACACCGGGGAGCTGTTTTTT	CASSWTGVDTGELFF
few	TRBV7-2	TRBD2	TRBJ2-3	TGTGCCAGCAGCCTCGTCGGACTAGCGGGGGGGGATACGCAGTATTTT	CASSLVGLAGGDTQYF
few	TRBV2	-	TRBJ1-5	TGTGCCAGCAGTGATAGACAAAGCAATCAGCCCCAGCATTTT	CASSDRQSNQPQHF
few	TRBV7-8	-	TRBJ2-1	TGTGCCTCCCAAGGGACGGTTTCCTACAATGAGCAGTTCTTC	CASQGTVSYNEQFF
few	TRBV5-1	-	TRBJ2-7	TGCGCCAGCAGCACAACCGGGATCTACGAGCAGTACTTC	CASSTTGIYEQYF
-	TRBV4-1	-	TRBJ2-4	TGCGCCAGCAGCCAAGAAGTGGTTAACCGGGACATTCAGTACTTC	CASSQEVVNRDIQYF
-	TRBV7-9	TRBD1	TRBJ2-7	TGTGCCAGCAGCTTAGGTCGAACAGGGGGCTACGAGCAGTACTTC	CASSLGRTGGYEQYF
few	TRBV12-3/TRBV12-4	-	TRBJ1-1	TGTGCCAGCAGTTTCATCGGGGGCACTGAAGCTTTCTTT	CASSFIGGTEAFF
few	TRBV20-1	-	TRBJ1-5	TGCAGTGCTAGGGACAGAGGGGTAGGTCAGCCCCAGCATTTT	CSARDRGVGQPQHF
few	TRBV18	TRBD1	TRBJ2-7	TGTGCCAGCTCACCGGGACAGACTACCTACGAGCAGTACTTC	CASSPGQTTYEQYF
few	TRBV18	TRBD1	TRBJ1-6	TGTGCCAGCTCACCGGGGACAGAGAATTCACCCCTCCACTTT	CASSPGTENSPLHF
-	TRBV9	TRBD1	TRBJ2-1	TGTGCCAGCAGCCCAAGGGGACAGGGGGATAATGAGCAGTTCTTC	CASSPRGQGDNEQFF
few	TRBV20-1	-	TRBJ1-5	TGCAGTGCTAGACGGAGAGCAGGCAATCAGCCCCAGCATTTT	CSARRRAGNQPQHF
-	TRBV20-1	TRBD2	TRBJ2-3	TGCAGTGCTAGCCCCCAACGGGAGGGCCTGACAGATACGCAGTATTTT	CSASPQREGLTDTQYF
-	TRBV7-2	-	TRBJ2-1	TGTGCCAGCAGTTACCGGGACGGGTATGACAATGAGCAGTTCTTC	CASSYRDGYDNEQFF
-	TRBV27	TRBD2	TRBJ2-7	TGTGCCAGCAGTCCCAGACTAGCGGACTCCTACGAGCAGTACTTC	CASSPRLADSYEQYF
-	TRBV4-3	-	TRBJ2-3	TGCGCCAGCAGCCAAAAAGCCGCAGATACGCAGTATTTT	CASSQKAADTQYF
few	TRBV7-8	-	TRBJ2-7	TGTGCCAGCAGCTTATCCTGGACAGCAGTCTCCTACGAGCAGTACTTC	CASSLSWTAVSYEQYF
few	TRBV7-2	-	TRBJ1-6	TGTGCCAGCAGCTTAGATCTGGGTACACCCCTCCACTTT	CASSLDLGTPLHF
-	TRBV7-2	TRBD1	TRBJ2-2	TGTGCCAGCAGCTTACGGACAGGGTTAAACACCGGGGAGCTGTTTTTT	CASSLRTGLNTGELFF
-	TRBV7-9	-	TRBJ2-4	TGTGCCAGCAGCTTAAGGGGGGAACTCTGGGACATTCAGTACTTC	CASSLRGELWDIQYF
-	TRBV27	-	TRBJ2-1	TGTGCCAGCAGTTTAGATCGGTGGAATGAGCAGTTCTTC	CASSLDRWNEQFF
-	TRBV7-8	TRBD2	TRBJ2-2	TGTGCCAGCAGCCGAGCGGGAGTGAACACCGGGGAGCTGTTTTTT	CASSRAGVNTGELFF
many	TRBV29-1	-	TRBJ2-1	TGCAGCGTTCTTGGAGGGGTCAAGAATGAGCAGTTCTTC	CSVLGGVKNEQFF
-	TRBV12-3/TRBV12-4	TRBD1	TRBJ1-6	TGTGCCAGCAGACAGGGGTGGGGTTCACCCCTCCACTTT	CASRQGWGSPLHF
-	TRBV28	-	TRBJ2-7	TGTGCCAGCAGTTTTATAGGGAGCTCCTACGAGCAGTACTTC	CASSFIGSSYEQYF
-	TRBV4-3	-	TRBJ1-4	TGCGCCAGCAGCCAAGAGCGACTTCGTGGTAATGAAAAACTGTTTTTT	CASSQERLRGNEKLFF
few	TRBV4-3	-	TRBJ1-1	TGCGCCAGCAGCCTTTACAGGGCCCTGAACACTGAAGCTTTCTTT	CASSLYRALNTEAFF
-	TRBV20-1	TRBD2	TRBJ2-1	TGCAGTGCTTTCGCGGGAGGAAACAATGAGCAGTTCTTC	CSAFAGGNNEQFF
few	TRBV7-2	TRBD2	TRBJ2-3	TGTGCCAGCAGCTTATGGGGTACTAGCGCTCTCACAGATACGCAGTATTTT	CASSLWGTSALTDTQYF
-	TRBV3-1	TRBD1	TRBJ2-3	TGTGCCAGCAGCCAAGCCGGGACAGGGGGTACAGATACGCAGTATTTT	CASSQAGTGGTDTQYF
-	TRBV7-2	-	TRBJ1-1	TGTGCCAGCAGCTTAGAGGGGGGGAGGATTACTGAAGCTTTCTTT	CASSLEGGRITEAFF
-	TRBV18	-	TRBJ1-2	TGTGCCAGCTCACCACAGGGATTGGGCTATGGCTACACCTTC	CASSPQGLGYGYTF
few	TRBV12-3/TRBV12-4	TRBD1	TRBJ1-5	TGTGCCAGCAGGGACAGGGGGCAGCCCCAGCATTTT	CASRDRGQPQHF
few	TRBV10-3	TRBD1	TRBJ1-5	TGTGCCATCAGTGATGCCCTGGACAGGGAAAAGAATCAGCCCCAGCATTTT	CAISDALDREKNQPQHF